This TCR beta chain was found in a study of blood T cell repertoires in COVID-19 (dated by TCRdb to about 2020). About the investigation overall: Samples from collaborators originated in the United States, Italy and Spain and spanned both the acute and convalescent phases of COVID-19. Deeply sampled blood TCRbeta repertoires from subjects exposed to, actively infected with, or recovered from COVID-19 were included in the dataset. Where available, HLA class I and class II types were obtained from metadata supplied by the sample provider rather than from assay-based typing. The material from the prospective study consisted of cDNA or gDNA derived from T cells, B-cell-depleted T cells, or PBMCs. The samples were drawn from two sources: the first 160 participants of the ongoing ImmuneRACE study, and 1,000 to 1,500 subjects contributed by 6 global collaborators. A de-identified subject ID, COVID-19 status, age in years and sex were almost always included in the sample metadata. A freely available public database, intended as a resource for researchers studying the immune response to SARS-CoV-2, is where the repertoires were released.

TCRbeta CDR3 regions were amplified from genomic DNA by means of the immunoSEQ Assay, a bias-controlled multiplex PCR. Turning to the authors' computational methods: The number of nucleated cells in each sample was estimated from the amplification of reference gene primers within the assay. To quantify the absolute abundance of each unique TCRbeta CDR3 rearrangement, sequence reads were collapsed and filtered. Productive Simpson clonality was computed per sample as the square root of Simpson's diversity index over productive rearrangements. Entries here come from immuneACCESS through TCRdb and include only in-frame sequences with V and J called. Some clones fail to appear in such tables; in the studies checked, an unresolved V gene covers under half of the shortfall, and the cause of the remainder is unknown. V, J and clone size are taken as reported in that table, and D and trimming were inferred from the DNA itself. The table for this sample lists roughly 340,000 clones; more than 75% of them were counted only once. Less than 3.5% of the sample belongs to the ten largest clones.

Summary of the overall study and its limitations: The quantity of clinical and demographic metadata differed by source and by participant and was supplied without curation.

With regard to this clone: Its recognized antigen is unknown. There are no base qualities to consult, and no much larger clone falls within one base.

A second Seattle source provided samples from volunteer blood donors who had recovered from COVID-19. Collaborating institutions collected whole blood in K2EDTA tubes following their own protocols. Collaborator samples were shipped for TCRbeta analysis as frozen whole blood, isolated PBMCs, or DNA extracted from either sample type. Sequencing was carried out using peripheral blood. This TCR was sampled from a woman aged 18-29 years who had recovered from COVID-19.

The DNA reads TGTGCCACCAGTGACCGGGACAGGGCCGGTGAAAAACTGTTTTTT. It specifies CATSDRDRAGEKLFF. The chain couples TRBV24-1 to TRBJ1-4; the central 9 bases match TRBD1. Germline trimming amounts to 4 bases on V and 7 bases on J, with 6 as the count of junction bases outside the gene matches. The CDR1 and CDR2 encoded by the germline V gene are KGHDR and SFDVKD. The CDR3 numbers 15 residues from cysteine through phenylalanine. Of the read, only the CDR3 DNA is kept; its 45 bases are in frame from base 1.